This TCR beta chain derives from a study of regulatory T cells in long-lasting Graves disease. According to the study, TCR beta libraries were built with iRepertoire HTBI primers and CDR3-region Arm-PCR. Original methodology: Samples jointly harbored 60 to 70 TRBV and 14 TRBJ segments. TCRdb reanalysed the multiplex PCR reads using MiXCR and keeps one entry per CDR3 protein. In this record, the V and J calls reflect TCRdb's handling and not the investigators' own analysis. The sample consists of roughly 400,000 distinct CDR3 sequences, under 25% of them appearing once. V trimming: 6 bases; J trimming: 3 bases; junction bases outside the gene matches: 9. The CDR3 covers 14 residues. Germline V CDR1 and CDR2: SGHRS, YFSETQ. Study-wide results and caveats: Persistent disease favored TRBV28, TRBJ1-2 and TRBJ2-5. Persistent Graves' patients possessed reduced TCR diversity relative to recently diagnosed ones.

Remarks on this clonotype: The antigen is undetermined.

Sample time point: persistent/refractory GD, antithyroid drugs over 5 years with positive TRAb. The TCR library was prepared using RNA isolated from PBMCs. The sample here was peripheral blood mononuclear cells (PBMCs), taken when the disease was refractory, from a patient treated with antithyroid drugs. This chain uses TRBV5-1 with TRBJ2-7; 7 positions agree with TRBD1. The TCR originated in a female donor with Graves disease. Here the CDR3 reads CASKGTADLYEQYF. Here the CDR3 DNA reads TGCGCCAGCAAGGGGACAGCGGACCTCTACGAGCAGTACTTC. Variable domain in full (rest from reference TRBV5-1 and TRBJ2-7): KAGVTQTPRYLIKTRGQQVTLSCSPISGHRSVSWYQQTPGQGLQFLFEYFSETQRNKGNFPGRFSGRQFSNSRSEMNVSTLELGDSALYLCASKGTADLYEQYFGPGTRLTVT.